This T cell receptor (beta chain) was sequenced for a study of blood T cells in healthy people across ages. General study points: One million T cells yielded diversity estimates that were considered underestimates.

This clonotype appeared many times. Its target is unknown. The ends lost 7 bases at V and 1 base at J; junction bases unmatched: 6. This CDR3 has 15 amino acids. Germline CDR1 KGHDR, CDR2 SFDVKD. A J-beta primer mix and a sample-barcoded 5' primer were used in a second PCR of roughly 7 to 12 cycles. The template-switch adaptor was a 5' adaptor with 12 random nucleotides. It tagged each cDNA molecule. TCRdb independently ran MiXCR on the 5' RACE reads; one entry per CDR3 protein. Of 650,000 to 700,000 distinct CDR3 sequences listed, roughly 32% are singletons. The sample comprised blood. J is TRBJ2-3 and V is TRBV24-1; 8 bases match TRBD1. The clonotype originates from an elderly woman in good health. The CDR3 loop reads CATRTGGWGTDTQYF. The CDR3, as DNA: TGTGCCACCAGAACAGGGGGATGGGGCACAGATACGCAGTATTTT.